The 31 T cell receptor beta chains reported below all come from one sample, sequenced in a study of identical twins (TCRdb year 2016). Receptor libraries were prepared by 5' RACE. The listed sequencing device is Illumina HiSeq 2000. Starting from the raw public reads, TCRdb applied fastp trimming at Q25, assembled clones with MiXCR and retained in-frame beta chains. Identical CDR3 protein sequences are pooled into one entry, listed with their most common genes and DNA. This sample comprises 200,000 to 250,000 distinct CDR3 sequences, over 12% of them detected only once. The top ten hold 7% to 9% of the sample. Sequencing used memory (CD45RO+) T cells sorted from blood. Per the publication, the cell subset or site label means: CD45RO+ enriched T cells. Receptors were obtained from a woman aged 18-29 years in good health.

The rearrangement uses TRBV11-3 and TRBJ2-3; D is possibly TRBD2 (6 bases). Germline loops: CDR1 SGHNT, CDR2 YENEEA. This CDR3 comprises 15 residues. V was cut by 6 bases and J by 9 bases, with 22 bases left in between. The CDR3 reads CASRITSRPGNTQYF. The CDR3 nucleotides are TGTGCCAGCAGGATCACTAGCCGACCTGGGAACACGCAGTATTTT.

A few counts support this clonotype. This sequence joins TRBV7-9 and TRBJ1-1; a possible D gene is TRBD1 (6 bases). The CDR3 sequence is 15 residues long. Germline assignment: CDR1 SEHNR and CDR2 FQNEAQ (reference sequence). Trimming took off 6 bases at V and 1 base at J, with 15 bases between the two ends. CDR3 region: CASSGQPYENTEAFF. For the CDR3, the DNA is TGTGCCAGCAGTGGACAGCCTTACGAGAACACTGAAGCTTTCTTT.

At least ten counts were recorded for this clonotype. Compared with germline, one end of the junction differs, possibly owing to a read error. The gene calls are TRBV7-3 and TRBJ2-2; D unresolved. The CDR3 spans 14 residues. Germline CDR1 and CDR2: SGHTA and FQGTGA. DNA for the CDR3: TGTGCCAGCCGCTTGAGGATGAACACCGGGGAGCTGTTTTTT. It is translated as CASRLRMNTGELFF.

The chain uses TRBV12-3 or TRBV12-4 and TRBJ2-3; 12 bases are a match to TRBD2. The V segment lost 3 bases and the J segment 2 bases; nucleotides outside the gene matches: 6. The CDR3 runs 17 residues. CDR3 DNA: TGTGCCAGCAGTTTTGGACTAGCGGGGACATACACAGATACGCAGTATTTT. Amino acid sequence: CASSFGLAGTYTDTQYF.

Here the CDR3 reads CSASSGTGFSYEQYF. The CDR3 DNA reads TGCAGTGCTTCCTCCGGGACAGGGTTCTCCTACGAGCAGTACTTC. V is TRBV20-1 and J is TRBJ2-7; the match to TRBD1 covers 9 bases. The length of the CDR3 is 15 residues. Looked up from germline, CDR1 is DFQATT and CDR2 is SNEGSKA (reference sequence). Losses at the gene ends were 5 bases for V and 0 bases for J; bases not matched to a gene: 8.

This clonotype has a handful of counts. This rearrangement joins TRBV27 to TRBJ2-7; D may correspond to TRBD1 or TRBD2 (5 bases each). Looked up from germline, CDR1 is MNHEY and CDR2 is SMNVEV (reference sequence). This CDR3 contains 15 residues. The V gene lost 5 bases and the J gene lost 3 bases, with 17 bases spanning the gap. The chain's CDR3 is CASSPGWERGYEQYF. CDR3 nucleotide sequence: TGTGCCAGCAGTCCCGGGTGGGAGAGGGGCTACGAGCAGTACTTC.

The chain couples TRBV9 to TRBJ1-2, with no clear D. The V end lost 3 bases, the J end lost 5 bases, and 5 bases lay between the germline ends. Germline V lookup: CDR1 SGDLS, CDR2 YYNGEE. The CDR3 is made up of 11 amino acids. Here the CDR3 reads CASSDSYGYTF. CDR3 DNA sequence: TGTGCCAGCAGCGATTCTTATGGCTACACCTTC.

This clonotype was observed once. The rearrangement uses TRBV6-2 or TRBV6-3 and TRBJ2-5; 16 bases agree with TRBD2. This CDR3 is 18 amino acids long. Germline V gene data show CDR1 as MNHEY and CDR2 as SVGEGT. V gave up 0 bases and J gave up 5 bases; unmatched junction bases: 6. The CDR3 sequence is CASSYSGTSGRASETQYF. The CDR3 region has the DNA TGTGCCAGCAGTTACTCGGGGACTAGCGGGAGGGCCTCCGAGACCCAGTACTTC.

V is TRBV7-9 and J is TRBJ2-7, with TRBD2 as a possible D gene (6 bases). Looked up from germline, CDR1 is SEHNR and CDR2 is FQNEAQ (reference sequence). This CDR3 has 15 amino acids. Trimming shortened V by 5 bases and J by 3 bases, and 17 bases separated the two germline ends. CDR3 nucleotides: TGTGCCAGCAGCCCCCTCGTGGGGGGATACTACGAGCAGTACTTC. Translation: CASSPLVGGYYEQYF.

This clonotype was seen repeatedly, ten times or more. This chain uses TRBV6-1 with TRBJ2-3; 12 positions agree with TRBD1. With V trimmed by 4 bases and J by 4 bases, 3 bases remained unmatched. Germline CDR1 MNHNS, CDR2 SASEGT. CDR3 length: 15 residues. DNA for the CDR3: TGTGCCAGCAGTGCCGGGACAGGGGGCGCAGATACGCAGTATTTT. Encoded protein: CASSAGTGGADTQYF.

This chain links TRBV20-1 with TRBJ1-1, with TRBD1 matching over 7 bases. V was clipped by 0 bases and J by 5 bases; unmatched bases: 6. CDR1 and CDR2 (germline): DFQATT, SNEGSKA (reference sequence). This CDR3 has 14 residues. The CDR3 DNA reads TGCAGTGCTAGAGATAACAGGGGAAGAACTGAAGCTTTCTTT. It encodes CSARDNRGRTEAFF.

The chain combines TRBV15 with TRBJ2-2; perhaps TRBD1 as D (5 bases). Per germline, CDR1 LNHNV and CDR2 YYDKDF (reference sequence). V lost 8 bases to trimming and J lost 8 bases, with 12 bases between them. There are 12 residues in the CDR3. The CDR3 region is CATARVAGELFF. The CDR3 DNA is TGTGCCACCGCCAGGGTCGCGGGGGAGCTGTTTTTT.

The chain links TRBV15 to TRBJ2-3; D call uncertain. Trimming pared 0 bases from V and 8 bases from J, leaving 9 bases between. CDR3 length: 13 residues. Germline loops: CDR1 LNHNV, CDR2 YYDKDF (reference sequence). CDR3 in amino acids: CATSRDLFPTQYF. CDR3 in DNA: TGTGCCACCAGCAGAGATCTCTTTCCTACGCAGTATTTT.

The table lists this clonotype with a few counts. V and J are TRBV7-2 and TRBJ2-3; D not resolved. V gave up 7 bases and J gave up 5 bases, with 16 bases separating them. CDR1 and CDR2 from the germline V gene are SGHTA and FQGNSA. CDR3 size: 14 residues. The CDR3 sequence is CASTRIPVVDTQYF. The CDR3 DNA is TGTGCCAGCACCCGAATCCCGGTAGTAGATACGCAGTATTTT.

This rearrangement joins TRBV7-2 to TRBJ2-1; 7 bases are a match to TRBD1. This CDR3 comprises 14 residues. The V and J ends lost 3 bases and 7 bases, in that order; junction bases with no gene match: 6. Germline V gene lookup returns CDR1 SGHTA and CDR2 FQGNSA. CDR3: CASSFGTVVNEQFF. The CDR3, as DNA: TGTGCCAGCAGCTTTGGGACAGTTGTTAATGAGCAGTTCTTC.

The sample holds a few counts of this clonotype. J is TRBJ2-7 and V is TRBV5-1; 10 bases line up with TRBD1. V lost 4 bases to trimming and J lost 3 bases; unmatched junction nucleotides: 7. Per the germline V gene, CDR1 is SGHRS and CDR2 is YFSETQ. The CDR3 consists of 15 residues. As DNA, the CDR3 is TGCGCCAGCAGCCTGGAGGGACAGGGGTTCTACGAGCAGTACTTC. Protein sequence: CASSLEGQGFYEQYF. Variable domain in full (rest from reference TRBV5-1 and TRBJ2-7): KAGVTQTPRYLIKTRGQQVTLSCSPISGHRSVSWYQQTPGQGLQFLFEYFSETQRNKGNFPGRFSGRQFSNSRSEMNVSTLELGDSALYLCASSLEGQGFYEQYFGPGTRLTVT.

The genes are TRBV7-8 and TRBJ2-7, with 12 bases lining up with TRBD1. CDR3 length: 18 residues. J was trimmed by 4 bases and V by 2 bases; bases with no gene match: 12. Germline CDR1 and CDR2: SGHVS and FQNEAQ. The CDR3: CASSLFTLWGQGAYEQYF. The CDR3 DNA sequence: TGTGCCAGCAGCTTATTTACCCTATGGGGACAGGGGGCTTACGAGCAGTACTTC.

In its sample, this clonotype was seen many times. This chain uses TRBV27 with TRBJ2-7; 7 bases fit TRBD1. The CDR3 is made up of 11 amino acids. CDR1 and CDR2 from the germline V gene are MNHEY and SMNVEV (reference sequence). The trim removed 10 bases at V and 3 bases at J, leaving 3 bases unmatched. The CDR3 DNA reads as TGTGCCACCGGGGACAGCTACGAGCAGTACTTC. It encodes CATGDSYEQYF.

DNA for the CDR3: TGTGCCAGCAGTTTATCCGAGGAGTATGGCTACACCTTC. Encoded protein: CASSLSEEYGYTF. This chain uses TRBV12-3 or TRBV12-4 with TRBJ1-2, with D uncertain. V lost 2 bases, J lost 5 bases, and 9 bases lay in between. This CDR3 region has 13 residues.

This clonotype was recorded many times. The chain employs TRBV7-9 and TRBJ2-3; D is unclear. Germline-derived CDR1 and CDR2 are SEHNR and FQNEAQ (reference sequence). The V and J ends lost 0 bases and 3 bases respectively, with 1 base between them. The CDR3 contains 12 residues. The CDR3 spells CASSLATDTQYF. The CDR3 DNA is TGTGCCAGCAGCTTAGCTACAGATACGCAGTATTTT.

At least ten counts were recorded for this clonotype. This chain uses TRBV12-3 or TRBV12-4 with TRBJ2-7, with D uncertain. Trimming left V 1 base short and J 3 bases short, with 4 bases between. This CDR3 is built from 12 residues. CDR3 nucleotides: TGTGCCAGCAGTTTAGGTAGCTACGAGCAGTACTTC. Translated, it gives CASSLGSYEQYF.

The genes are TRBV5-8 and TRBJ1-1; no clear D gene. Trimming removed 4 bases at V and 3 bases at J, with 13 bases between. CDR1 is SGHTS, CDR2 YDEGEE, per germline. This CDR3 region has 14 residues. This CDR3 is CASSPGRLDTEAFF. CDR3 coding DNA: TGTGCCAGCAGCCCTGGGCGGTTGGACACTGAAGCTTTCTTT. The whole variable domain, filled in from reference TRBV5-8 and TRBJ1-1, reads EAGVTQSPTHLIKTRGQQATLRCSPISGHTSVYWYQQALGLGLQFLLWYDEGEERNRGNFPPRFSGRQFPNYSSELNVNALELEDSALYLCASSPGRLDTEAFFGQGTRLTVV.

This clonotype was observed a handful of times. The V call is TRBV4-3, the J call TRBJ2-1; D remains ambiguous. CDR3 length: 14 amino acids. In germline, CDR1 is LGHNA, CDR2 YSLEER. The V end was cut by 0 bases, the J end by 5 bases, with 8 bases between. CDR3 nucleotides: TGCGCCAGCAGCCAAGACGGCTTAAACAATGAGCAGTTCTTC. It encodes CASSQDGLNNEQFF.

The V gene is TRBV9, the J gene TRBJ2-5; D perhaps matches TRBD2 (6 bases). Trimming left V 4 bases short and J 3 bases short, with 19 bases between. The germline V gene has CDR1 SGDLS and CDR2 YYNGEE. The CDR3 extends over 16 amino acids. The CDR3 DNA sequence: TGTGCCAGCAGCCTGAGATGGGGAGGCCTTGAAGAGACCCAGTACTTC. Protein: CASSLRWGGLEETQYF.

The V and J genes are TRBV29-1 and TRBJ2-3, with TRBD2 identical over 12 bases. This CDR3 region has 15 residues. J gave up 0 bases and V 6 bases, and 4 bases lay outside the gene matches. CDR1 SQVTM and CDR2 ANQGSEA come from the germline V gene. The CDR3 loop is CSVNGLAGSTDTQYF. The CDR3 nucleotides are TGCAGCGTCAACGGACTAGCGGGGAGCACAGATACGCAGTATTTT.

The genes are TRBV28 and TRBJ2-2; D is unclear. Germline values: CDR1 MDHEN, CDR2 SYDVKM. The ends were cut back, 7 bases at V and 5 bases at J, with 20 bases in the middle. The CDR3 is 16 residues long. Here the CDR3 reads CASTSTINTRTGELFF. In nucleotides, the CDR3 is TGTGCCAGCACCTCAACGATAAACACGAGGACCGGGGAGCTGTTTTTT.

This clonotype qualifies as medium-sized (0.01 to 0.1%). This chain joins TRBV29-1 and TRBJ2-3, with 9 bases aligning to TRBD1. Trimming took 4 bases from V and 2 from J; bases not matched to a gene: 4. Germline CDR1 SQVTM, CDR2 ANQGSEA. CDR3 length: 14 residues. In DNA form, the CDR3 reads TGCAGCGTTGCCGGGACAGGGATCACAGATACGCAGTATTTT. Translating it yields CSVAGTGITDTQYF.

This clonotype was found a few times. The CDR3 DNA sequence: TGTGCAAGTCGCCCAGGCAGGTCCCACTACGAGCAGTACTTC. Translation gives CASRPGRSHYEQYF. This sequence joins TRBV12-2 and TRBJ2-7; the table calls TRBD1, which could not be checked here. TRBV12-2 is a pseudogene. The CDR3 is 14 amino acids.

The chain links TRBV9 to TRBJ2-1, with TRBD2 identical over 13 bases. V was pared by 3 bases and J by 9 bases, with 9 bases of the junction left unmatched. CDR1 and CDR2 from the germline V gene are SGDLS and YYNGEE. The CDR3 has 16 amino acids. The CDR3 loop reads CASSAEGLAGVGEQFF. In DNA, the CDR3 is TGTGCCAGCAGCGCAGAAGGACTAGCGGGAGTCGGTGAGCAGTTCTTC. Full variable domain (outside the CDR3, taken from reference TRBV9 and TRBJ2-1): DSGVTQTPKHLITATGQRVTLRCSPRSGDLSVYWYQQSLDQGLQFLIQYYNGEERAKGNILERFSAQQFPDLHSELNLSSLELGDSALYFCASSAEGLAGVGEQFFGPGTRLTVL.

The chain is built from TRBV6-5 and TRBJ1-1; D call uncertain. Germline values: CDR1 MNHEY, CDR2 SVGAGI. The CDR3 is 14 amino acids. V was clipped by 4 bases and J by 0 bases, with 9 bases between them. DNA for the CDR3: TGTGCCAGCAGTTCCCCCCGACTGAACACTGAAGCTTTCTTT. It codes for CASSSPRLNTEAFF.

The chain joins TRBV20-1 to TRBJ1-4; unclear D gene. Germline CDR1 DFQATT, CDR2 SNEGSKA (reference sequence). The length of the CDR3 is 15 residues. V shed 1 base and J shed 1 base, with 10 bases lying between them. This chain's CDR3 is CSARVFGLTNEKLFF. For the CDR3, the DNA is TGCAGTGCTAGAGTTTTCGGGCTAACTAATGAAAAACTGTTTTTT.